This entry features one TCR beta chain sequence. Its target is not known. This sample was included in a study of T cell responses to AZD1222 COVID-19 vaccine. Study-wide results and caveats: Researchers took repertoire samples only after the peak T cell response had come.

The trim removed 4 bases at V and 0 bases at J, leaving 6 bases unmatched. Germline V CDR1 and CDR2: SGHRS, YFSETQ. The CDR3 totals 15 residues. The data were produced by immunoSEQ multiplex PCR, yet TCRdb's version contains in-frame clones alone and is incomplete. The sample gives about 220,000 clones, 90% to 95% of which show up once; approximately 1% is in the top ten. The V gene is TRBV5-1, the J gene TRBJ1-2, with 7 positions matching TRBD1. The sequence was obtained from an adult in good health. The material was peripheral blood, obtained on day 0 of MenACWY control vaccination. As DNA, the CDR3 is TGCGCCAGCAGCAGAATGACAGGGACTAACTATGGCTACACCTTC. Translation: CASSRMTGTNYGYTF.